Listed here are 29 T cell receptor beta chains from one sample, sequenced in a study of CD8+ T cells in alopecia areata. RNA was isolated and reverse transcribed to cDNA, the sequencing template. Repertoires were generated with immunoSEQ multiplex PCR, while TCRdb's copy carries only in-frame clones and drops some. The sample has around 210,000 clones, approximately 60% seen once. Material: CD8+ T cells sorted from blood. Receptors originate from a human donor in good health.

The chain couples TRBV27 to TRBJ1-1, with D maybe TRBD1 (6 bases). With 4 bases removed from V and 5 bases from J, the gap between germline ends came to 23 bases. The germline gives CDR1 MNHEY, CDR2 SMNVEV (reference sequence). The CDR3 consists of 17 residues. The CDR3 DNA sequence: TGTGCCAGCAGTTCGATATTGGGAGGGGGGTTGGCGACTGAAGCTTTCTTT. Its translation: CASSSILGGGLATEAFF.

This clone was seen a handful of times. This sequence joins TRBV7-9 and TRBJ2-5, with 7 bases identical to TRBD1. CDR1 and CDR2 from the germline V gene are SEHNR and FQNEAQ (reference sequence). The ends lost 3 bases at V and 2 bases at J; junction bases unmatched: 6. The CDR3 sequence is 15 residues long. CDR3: CASSFLGQTQETQYF. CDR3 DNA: TGTGCCAGCAGCTTTCTGGGACAGACTCAAGAGACCCAGTACTTC.

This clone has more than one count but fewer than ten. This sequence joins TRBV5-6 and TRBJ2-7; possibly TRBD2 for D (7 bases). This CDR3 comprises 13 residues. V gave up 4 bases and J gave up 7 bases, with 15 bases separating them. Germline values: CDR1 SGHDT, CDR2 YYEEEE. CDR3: CASSLPGGQEQYF. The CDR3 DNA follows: TGTGCCAGCAGCCTGCCGGGGGGCCAAGAGCAGTACTTC.

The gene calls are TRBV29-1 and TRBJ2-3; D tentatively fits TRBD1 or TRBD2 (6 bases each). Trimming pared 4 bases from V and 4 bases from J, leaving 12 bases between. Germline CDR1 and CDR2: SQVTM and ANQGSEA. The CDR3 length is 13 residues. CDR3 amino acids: CSVGGAGPDTQYF. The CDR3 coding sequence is TGCAGCGTTGGGGGGGCGGGTCCAGATACGCAGTATTTT.

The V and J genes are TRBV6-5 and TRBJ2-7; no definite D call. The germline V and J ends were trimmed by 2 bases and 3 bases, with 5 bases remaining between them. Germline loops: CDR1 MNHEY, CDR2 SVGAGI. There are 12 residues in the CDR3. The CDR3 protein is CASSYGNYEQYF. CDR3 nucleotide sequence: TGTGCCAGCAGTTACGGGAACTACGAGCAGTACTTC.

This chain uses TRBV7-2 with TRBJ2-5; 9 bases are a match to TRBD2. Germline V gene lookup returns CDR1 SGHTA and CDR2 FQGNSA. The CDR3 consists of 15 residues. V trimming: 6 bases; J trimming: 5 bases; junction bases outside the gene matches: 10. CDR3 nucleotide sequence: TGTGCCAGCAGAGTCCGCGGGGGGGGCAAGGAGACCCAGTACTTC. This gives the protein CASRVRGGGKETQYF.

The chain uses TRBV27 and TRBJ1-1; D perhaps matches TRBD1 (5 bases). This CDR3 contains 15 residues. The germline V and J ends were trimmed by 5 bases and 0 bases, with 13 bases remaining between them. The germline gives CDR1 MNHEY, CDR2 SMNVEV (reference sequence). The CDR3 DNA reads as TGTGCCAGCAGTCTCTTTGGGGGTTTGAACACTGAAGCTTTCTTT. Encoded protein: CASSLFGGLNTEAFF.

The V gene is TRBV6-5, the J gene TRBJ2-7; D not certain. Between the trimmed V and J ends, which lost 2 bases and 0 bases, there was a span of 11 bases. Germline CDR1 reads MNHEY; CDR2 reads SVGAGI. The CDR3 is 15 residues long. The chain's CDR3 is CASSYHLDGSYEQYF. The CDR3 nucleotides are TGTGCCAGCAGTTACCACCTGGACGGCTCCTACGAGCAGTACTTC.

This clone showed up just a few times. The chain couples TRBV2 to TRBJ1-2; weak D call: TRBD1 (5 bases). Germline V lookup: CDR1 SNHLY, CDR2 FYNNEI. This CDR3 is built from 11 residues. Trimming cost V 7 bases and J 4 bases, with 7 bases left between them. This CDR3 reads CASTGGYGYTF. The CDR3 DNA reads TGTGCCAGCACGGGGGGCTATGGCTACACCTTC.

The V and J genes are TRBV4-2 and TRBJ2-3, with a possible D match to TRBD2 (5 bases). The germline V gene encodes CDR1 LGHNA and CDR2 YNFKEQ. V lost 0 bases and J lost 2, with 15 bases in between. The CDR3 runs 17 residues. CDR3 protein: CASSQESSLALTDTQYF. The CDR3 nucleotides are TGTGCCAGCAGCCAAGAATCGTCGCTAGCCCTCACAGATACGCAGTATTTT.

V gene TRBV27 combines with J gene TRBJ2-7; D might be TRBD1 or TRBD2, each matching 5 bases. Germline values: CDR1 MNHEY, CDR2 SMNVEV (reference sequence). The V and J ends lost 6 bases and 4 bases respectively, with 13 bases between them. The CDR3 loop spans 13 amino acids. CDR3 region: CASSPGGGYEQYF. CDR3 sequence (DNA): TGTGCCAGCAGCCCTGGGGGTGGATACGAGCAGTACTTC.

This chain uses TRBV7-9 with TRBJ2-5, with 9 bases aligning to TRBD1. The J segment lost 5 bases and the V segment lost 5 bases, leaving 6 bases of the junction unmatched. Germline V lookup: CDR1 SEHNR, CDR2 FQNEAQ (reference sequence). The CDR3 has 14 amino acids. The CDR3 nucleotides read TGTGCCAGCAGCACGGGACAGGGCATGGAGACCCAGTACTTC. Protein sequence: CASSTGQGMETQYF.

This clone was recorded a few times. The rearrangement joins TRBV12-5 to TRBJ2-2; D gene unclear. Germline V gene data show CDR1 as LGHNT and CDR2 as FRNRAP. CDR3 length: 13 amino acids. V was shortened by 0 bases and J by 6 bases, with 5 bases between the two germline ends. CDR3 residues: CASGLVVPGELFF. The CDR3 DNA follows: TGTGCTAGTGGTTTGGTAGTTCCCGGGGAGCTGTTTTTT.

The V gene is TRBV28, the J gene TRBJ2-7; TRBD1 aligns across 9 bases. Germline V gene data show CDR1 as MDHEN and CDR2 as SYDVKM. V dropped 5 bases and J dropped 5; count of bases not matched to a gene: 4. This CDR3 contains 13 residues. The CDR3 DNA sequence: TGTGCCAGCAGTATGGGACAGGGTGACGAGCAGTACTTC. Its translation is CASSMGQGDEQYF.

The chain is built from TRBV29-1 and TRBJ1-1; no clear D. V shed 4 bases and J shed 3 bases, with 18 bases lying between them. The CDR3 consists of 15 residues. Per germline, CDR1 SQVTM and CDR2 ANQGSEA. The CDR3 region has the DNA TGCAGCGTTGTGCCCCTCGGAGCCTTGGACACTGAAGCTTTCTTT. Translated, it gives CSVVPLGALDTEAFF.

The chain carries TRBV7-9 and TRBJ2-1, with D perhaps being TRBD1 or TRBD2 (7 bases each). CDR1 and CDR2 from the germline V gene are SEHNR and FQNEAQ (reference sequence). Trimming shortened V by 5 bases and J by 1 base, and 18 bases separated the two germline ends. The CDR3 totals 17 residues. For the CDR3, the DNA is TGTGCCAGCAGCGGTCCTCAGGGGGGGAAGTCCTACAATGAGCAGTTCTTC. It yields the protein CASSGPQGGKSYNEQFF.

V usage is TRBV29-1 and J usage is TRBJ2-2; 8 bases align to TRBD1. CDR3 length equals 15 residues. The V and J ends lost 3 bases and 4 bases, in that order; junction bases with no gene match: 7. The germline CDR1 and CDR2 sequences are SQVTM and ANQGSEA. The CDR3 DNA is TGCAGCGTTGAGCTAAGGACAGGGCTCACCGGGGAGCTGTTTTTT. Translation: CSVELRTGLTGELFF.

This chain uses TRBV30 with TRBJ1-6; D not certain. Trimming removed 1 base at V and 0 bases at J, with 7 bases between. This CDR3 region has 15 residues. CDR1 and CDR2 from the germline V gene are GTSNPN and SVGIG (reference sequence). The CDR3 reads CAWSDQSSYNSPLHF. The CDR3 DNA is TGTGCCTGGAGTGACCAGAGCTCCTATAATTCACCCCTCCACTTT.

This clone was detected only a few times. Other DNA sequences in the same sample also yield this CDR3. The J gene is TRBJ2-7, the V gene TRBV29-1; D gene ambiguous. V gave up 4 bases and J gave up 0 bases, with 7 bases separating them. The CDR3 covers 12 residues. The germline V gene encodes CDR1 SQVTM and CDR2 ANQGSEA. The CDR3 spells CSVVGSSYEQYF. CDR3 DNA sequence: TGCAGCGTTGTAGGCAGCTCCTACGAGCAGTACTTC.

The DNA for the CDR3 is TGTGCCAGCAGCTTCGAAAGCCCGGGAGAGACCCAGTACTTC. Amino acid sequence: CASSFESPGETQYF. The chain carries TRBV7-9 and TRBJ2-5; D is unresolved. The CDR3 covers 14 residues. Trimming took 3 bases from V and 4 from J, leaving 12 bases between them. CDR1 is SEHNR and CDR2 is FQNEAQ in the germline V gene (reference sequence).

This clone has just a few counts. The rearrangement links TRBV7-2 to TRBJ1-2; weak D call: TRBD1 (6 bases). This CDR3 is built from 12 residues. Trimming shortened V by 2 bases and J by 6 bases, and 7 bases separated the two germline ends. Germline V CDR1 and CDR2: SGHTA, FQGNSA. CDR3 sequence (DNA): TGTGCCAGCAGCTTATCAGGGGATGGCTACACCTTC. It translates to CASSLSGDGYTF.

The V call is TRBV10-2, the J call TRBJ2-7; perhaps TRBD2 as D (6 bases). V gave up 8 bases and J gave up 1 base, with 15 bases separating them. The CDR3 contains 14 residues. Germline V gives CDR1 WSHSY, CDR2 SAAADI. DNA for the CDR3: TGCGCCAGCCGCACCGTTGGGACTTCCTACGAGCAGTACTTC. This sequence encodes CASRTVGTSYEQYF.

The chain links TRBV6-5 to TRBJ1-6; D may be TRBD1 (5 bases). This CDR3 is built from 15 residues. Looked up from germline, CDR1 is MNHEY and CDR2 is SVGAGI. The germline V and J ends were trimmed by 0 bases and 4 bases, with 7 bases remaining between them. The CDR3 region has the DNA TGTGCCAGCAGTTACTCAGCAGGGTATAATTCACCCCTCCACTTT. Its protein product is CASSYSAGYNSPLHF.

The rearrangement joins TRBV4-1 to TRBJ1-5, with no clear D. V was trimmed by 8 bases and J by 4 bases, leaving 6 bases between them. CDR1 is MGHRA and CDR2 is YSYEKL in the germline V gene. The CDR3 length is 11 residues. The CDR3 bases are TGCGCCAGCGGAGAGAATCAGCCCCAGCATTTT. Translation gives CASGENQPQHF.

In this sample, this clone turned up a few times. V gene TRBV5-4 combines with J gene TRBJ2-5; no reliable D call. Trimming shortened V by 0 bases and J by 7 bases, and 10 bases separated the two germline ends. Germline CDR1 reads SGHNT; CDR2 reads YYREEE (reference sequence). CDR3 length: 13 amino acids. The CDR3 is CASSLASESTQYF. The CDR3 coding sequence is TGTGCCAGCAGCTTGGCGAGCGAATCGACCCAGTACTTC.

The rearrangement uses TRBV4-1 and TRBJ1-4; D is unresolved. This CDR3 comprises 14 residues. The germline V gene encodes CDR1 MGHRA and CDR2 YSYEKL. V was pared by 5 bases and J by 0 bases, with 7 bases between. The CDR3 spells CASSETTTNEKLFF. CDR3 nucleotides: TGCGCCAGCAGCGAGACAACAACTAATGAAAAACTGTTTTTT.

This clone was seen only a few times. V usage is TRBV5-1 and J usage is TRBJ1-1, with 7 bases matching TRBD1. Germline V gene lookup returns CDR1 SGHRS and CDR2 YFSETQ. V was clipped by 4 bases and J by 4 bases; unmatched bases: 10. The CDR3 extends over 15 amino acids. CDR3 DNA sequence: TGCGCCAGCAGCCCCCGACAGGGCGATAGCACTGAAGCTTTCTTT. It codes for CASSPRQGDSTEAFF.

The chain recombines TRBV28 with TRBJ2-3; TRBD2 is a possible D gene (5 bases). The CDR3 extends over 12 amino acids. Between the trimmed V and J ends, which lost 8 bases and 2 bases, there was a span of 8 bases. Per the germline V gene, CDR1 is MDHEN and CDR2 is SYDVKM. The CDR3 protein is CASQRYTDTQYF. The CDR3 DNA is TGTGCCAGCCAGCGGTACACAGATACGCAGTATTTT.

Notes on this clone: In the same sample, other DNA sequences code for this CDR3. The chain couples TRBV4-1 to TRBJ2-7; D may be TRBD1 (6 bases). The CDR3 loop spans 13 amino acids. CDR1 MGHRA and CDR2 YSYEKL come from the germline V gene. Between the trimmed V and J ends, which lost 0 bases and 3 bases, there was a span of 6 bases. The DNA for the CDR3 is TGCGCCAGCAGCCAAGAACAGGGCTACGAGCAGTACTTC. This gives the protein CASSQEQGYEQYF.